The 2 T cell receptor beta chains below all came from one sample that was sequenced in a study of beta chain features in type 1 diabetes. Isolated RNA was reverse transcribed in full, so expressed TCRB transcripts were sequenced. Data came from immunoSEQ multiplex PCR; TCRdb stores just in-frame clones and leaves some out. The sample shows 900,000 or so clones, 15% to 20% of them seen only once. The sequencing sample was made of naive CD4+ T cells from blood. The receptors were sampled from a woman aged 18-29 years in good health.

The chain has TRBV28 and TRBJ2-3, with 8 bases fitting TRBD1. Germline loops: CDR1 MDHEN, CDR2 SYDVKM. This CDR3 is 15 amino acids long. Unmatched junction bases numbered 5, after V lost 2 bases and J lost 4 bases. In nucleotides, the CDR3 is TGTGCCAGCAGTTTAGGAGGACAGGGTGCAGATACGCAGTATTTT. Translation: CASSLGGQGADTQYF.

The chain has TRBV5-1 and TRBJ2-1; 10 nucleotides match TRBD1. V shed 4 bases and J 1 base; nucleotides not matched to a gene: 8. The CDR3 is 17 residues long. Germline V gene sequence: CDR1 SGHRS, CDR2 YFSETQ. For the CDR3, the DNA is TGCGCCAGCAGCCGATACGTGGGACAGGGGTCCTACAATGAGCAGTTCTTC. This encodes CASSRYVGQGSYNEQFF. The full variable domain, its missing parts supplied by reference TRBV5-1 and TRBJ2-1, is KAGVTQTPRYLIKTRGQQVTLSCSPISGHRSVSWYQQTPGQGLQFLFEYFSETQRNKGNFPGRFSGRQFSNSRSEMNVSTLELGDSALYLCASSRYVGQGSYNEQFFGPGTRLTVL.